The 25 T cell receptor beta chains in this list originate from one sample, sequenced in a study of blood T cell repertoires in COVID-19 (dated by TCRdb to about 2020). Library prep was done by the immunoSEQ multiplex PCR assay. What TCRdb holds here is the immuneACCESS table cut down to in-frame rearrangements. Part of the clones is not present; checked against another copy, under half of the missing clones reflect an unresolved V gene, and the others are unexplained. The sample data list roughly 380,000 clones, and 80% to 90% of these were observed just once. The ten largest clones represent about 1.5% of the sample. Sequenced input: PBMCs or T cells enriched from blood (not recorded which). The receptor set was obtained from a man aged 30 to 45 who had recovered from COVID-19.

This CDR3 is CASSRGQETQYF. CDR3 bases: TGCGCCAGCAGCCGAGGGCAAGAGACCCAGTACTTC. This sequence joins TRBV4-1 and TRBJ2-5, with D perhaps matching TRBD2 (5 bases). Germline assignment: CDR1 MGHRA and CDR2 YSYEKL. CDR3 size: 12 residues. V lost 4 bases and J lost 2, with 5 bases in between.

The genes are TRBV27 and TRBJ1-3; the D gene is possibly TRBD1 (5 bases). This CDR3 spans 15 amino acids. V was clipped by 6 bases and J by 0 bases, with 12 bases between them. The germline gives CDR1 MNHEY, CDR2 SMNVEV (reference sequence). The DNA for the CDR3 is TGTGCCAGCAGCCCCCGGGGGTTCTCTGGAAACACCATATATTTT. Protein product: CASSPRGFSGNTIYF.

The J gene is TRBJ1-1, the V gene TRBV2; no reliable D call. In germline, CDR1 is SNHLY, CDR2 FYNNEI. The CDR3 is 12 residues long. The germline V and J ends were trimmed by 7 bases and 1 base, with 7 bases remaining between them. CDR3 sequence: CASMLANTEAFF. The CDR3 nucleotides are TGTGCCAGCATGTTAGCGAACACTGAAGCTTTCTTT.

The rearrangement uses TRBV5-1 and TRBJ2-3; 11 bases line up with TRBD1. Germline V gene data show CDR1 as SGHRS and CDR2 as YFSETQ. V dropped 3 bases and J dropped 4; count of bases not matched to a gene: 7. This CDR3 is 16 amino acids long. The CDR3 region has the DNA TGCGCCAGCAGCTGGGGGACAGGGGGTGGCTCAGATACGCAGTATTTT. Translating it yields CASSWGTGGGSDTQYF. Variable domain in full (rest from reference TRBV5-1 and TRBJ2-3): KAGVTQTPRYLIKTRGQQVTLSCSPISGHRSVSWYQQTPGQGLQFLFEYFSETQRNKGNFPGRFSGRQFSNSRSEMNVSTLELGDSALYLCASSWGTGGGSDTQYFGPGTRLTVL.

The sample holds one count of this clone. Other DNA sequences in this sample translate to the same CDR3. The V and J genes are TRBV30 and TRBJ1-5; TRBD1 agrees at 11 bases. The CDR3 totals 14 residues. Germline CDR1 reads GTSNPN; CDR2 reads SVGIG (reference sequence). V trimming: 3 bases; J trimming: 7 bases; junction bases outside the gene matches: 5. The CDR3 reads CAWSPGTGGQPQHF. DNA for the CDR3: TGTGCCTGGAGCCCGGGGACAGGGGGGCAGCCCCAGCATTTT. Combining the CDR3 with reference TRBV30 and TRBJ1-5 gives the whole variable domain SQTIHQWPATLVQPVGSPLSLECTVEGTSNPNLYWYRQAAGRGLQLLFYSVGIGQISSEVPQNLSASRPQDRQFILSSKKLLLSDSGFYLCAWSPGTGGQPQHFGDGTRLSIL.

CDR3 nucleotide sequence: TGTGCCAGCCTGAGCTCTGGAAACACCATATATTTT. It specifies CASLSSGNTIYF. The genes are TRBV28 and TRBJ1-3; no firm D call. Trimming took off 8 bases at V and 0 bases at J, with 5 bases between the two ends. The germline gives CDR1 MDHEN, CDR2 SYDVKM. The CDR3 length is 12 residues.

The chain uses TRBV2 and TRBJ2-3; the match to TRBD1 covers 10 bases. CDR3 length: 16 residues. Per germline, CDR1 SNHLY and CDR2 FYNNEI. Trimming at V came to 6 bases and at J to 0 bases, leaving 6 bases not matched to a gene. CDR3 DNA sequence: TGTGCCAGCAGGGTCCGGGACAGGGGAAGCACAGATACGCAGTATTTT. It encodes CASRVRDRGSTDTQYF.

The CDR3 spells CASSTRQVLNSPLHF. Here the CDR3 DNA reads TGTGCCAGCAGTACTAGACAAGTCCTAAATTCACCCCTCCACTTT. The gene calls are TRBV6-5 and TRBJ1-6; D remains ambiguous. The germline V gene has CDR1 MNHEY and CDR2 SVGAGI. Trimming took off 5 bases at V and 7 bases at J, with 15 bases between the two ends. The CDR3 is 15 amino acids.

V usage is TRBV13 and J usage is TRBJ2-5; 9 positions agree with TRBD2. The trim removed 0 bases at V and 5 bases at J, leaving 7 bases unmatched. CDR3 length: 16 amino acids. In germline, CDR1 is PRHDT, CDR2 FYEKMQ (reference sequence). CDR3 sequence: CASSLGRASGVETQYF. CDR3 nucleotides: TGTGCCAGCAGCTTAGGCCGGGCTAGCGGGGTGGAGACCCAGTACTTC.

The DNA for the CDR3 is TGTGCCAGCAGCTATAGGACAGGGAGGGATGGCTACACCTTC. Translating gives CASSYRTGRDGYTF. The rearrangement joins TRBV7-9 to TRBJ1-2; 8 bases map to TRBD1. This CDR3 is built from 14 residues. In germline, CDR1 is SEHNR, CDR2 FQNEAQ (reference sequence). V trimming: 4 bases; J trimming: 6 bases; junction bases outside the gene matches: 7.

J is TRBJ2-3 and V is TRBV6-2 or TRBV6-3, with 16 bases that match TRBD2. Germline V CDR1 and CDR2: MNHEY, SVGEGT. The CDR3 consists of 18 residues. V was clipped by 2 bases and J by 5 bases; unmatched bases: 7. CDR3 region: CASSYTGTSGGAKDTQYF. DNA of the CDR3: TGTGCCAGCAGTTACACCGGGACTAGCGGGGGGGCAAAAGATACGCAGTATTTT.

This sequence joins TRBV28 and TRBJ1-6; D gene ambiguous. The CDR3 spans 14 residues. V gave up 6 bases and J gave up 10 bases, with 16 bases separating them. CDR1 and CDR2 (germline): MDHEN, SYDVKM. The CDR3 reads CASSATSAGSPLHF. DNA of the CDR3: TGTGCCAGCAGCGCAACCTCGGCGGGGTCACCCCTCCACTTT.

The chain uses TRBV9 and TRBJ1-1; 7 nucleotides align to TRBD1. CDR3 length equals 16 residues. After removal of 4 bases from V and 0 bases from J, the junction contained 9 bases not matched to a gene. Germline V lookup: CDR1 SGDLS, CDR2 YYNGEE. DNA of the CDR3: TGTGCCAGCAGCCCCCAACCTGGACAGGTGAACACTGAAGCTTTCTTT. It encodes CASSPQPGQVNTEAFF.

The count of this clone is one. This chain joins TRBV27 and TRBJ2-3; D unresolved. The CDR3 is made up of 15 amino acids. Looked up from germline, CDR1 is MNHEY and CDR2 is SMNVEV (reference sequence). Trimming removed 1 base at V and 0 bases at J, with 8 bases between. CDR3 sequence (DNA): TGTGCCAGCAGTTTATTTGCGGCTAGCACAGATACGCAGTATTTT. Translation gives CASSLFAASTDTQYF.

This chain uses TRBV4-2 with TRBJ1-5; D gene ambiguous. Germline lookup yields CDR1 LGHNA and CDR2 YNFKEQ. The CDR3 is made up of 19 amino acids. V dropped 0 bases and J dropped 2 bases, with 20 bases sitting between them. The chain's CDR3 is CASSQDSLGGVGGNQPQHF. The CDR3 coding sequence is TGTGCCAGCAGCCAAGATTCCCTTGGCGGGGTCGGGGGCAATCAGCCCCAGCATTTT.

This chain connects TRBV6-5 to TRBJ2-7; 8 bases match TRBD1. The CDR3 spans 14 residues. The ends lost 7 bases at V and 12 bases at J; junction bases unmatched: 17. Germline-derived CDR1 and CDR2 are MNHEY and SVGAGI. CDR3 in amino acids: CASKERTGRSVRYF. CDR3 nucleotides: TGTGCCAGCAAGGAACGGACAGGGCGTTCGGTACGGTACTTC.

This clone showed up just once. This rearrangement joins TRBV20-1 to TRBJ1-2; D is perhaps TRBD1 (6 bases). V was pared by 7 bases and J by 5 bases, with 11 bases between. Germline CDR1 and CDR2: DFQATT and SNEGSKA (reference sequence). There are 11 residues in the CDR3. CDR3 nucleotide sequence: TGCAGTGTTACAGGGTTATATGGCTACACCTTC. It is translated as CSVTGLYGYTF.

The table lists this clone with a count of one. This chain's CDR3 is CASTWTTRNEQFF. Here the CDR3 DNA reads TGCGCCAGCACATGGACAACGCGTAATGAGCAGTTCTTC. This chain uses TRBV10-2 with TRBJ2-1; D possibly corresponds to TRBD1 (5 bases). The CDR3 covers 13 residues. Germline V gene lookup returns CDR1 WSHSY and CDR2 SAAADI. The germline V and J ends were trimmed by 7 bases and 7 bases, with 14 bases remaining between them.

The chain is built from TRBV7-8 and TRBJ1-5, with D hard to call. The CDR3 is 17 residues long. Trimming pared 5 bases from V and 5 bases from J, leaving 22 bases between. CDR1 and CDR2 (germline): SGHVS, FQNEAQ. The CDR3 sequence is CASSPNLGRRPDQPQHF. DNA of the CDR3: TGTGCCAGCAGCCCCAACCTAGGCAGGAGGCCCGATCAGCCCCAGCATTTT.

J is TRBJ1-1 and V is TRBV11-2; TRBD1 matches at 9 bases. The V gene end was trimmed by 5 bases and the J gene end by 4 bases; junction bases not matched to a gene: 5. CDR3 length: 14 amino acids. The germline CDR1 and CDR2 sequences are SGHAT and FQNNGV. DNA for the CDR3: TGTGCCAGCAGCGCGACAGGGGGGAGCACTGAAGCTTTCTTT. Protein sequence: CASSATGGSTEAFF.

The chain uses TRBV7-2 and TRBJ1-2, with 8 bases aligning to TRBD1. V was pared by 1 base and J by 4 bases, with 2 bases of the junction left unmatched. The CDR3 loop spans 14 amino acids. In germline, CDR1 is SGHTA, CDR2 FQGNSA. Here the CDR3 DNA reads TGTGCCAGCAGCTTAGGGACAGGGCCCTATGGCTACACCTTC. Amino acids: CASSLGTGPYGYTF.

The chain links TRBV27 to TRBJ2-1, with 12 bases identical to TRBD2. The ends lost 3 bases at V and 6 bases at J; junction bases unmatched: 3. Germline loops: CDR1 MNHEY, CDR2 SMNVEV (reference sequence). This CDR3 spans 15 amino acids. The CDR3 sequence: CASSLTSGGSNEQFF. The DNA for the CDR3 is TGTGCCAGCAGTTTGACTAGCGGGGGAAGCAATGAGCAGTTCTTC.

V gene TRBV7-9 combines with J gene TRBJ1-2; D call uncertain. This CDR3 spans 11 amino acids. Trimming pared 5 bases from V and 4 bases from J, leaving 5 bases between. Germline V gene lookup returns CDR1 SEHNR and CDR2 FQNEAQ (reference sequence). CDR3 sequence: CASSPLYGYTF. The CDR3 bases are TGTGCCAGCAGCCCCCTCTATGGCTACACCTTC.

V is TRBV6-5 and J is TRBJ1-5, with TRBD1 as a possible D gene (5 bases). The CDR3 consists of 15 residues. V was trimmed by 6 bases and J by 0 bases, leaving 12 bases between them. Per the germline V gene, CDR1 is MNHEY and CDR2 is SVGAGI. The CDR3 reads CASRHQGHSNQPQHF. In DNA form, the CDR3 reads TGTGCCAGCAGACACCAGGGCCATAGCAATCAGCCCCAGCATTTT.

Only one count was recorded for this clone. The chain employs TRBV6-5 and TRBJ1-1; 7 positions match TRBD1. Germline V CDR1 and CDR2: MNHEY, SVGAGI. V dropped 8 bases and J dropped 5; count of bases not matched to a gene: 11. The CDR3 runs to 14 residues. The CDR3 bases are TGTGCCAGCGCAATCCCGACCAGGGGGACTGAAGCTTTCTTT. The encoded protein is CASAIPTRGTEAFF.